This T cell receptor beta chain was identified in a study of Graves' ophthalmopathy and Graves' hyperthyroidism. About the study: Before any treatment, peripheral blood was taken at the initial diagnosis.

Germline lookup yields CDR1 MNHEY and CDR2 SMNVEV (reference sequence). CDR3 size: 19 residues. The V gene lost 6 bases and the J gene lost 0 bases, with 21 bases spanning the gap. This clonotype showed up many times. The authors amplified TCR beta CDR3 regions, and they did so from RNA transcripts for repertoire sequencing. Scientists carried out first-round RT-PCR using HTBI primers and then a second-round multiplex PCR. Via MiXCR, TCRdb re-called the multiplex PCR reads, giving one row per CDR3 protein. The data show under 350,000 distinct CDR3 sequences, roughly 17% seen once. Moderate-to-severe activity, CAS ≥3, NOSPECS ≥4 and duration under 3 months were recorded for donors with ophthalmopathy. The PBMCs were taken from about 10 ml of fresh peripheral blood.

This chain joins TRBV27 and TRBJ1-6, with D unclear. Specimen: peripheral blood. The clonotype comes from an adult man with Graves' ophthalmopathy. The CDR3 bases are TGTGCCAGCAGGCCGGGGAGGGCTCCCCAGACCTCCTATAATTCACCCCTCCACTTT. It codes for CASRPGRAPQTSYNSPLHF.